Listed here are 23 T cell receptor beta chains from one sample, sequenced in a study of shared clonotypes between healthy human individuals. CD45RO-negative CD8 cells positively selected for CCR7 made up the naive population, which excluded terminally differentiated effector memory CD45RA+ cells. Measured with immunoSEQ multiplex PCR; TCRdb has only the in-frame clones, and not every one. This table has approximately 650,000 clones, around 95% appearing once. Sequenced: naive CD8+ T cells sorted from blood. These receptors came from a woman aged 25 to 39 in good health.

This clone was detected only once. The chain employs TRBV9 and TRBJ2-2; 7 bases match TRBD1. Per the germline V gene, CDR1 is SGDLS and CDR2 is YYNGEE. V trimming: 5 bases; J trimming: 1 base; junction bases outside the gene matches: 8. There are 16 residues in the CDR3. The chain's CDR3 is CASSLTGVLNTGELFF. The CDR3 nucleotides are TGTGCCAGCAGTCTTACAGGGGTCTTGAACACCGGGGAGCTGTTTTTT. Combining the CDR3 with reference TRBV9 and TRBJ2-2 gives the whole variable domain DSGVTQTPKHLITATGQRVTLRCSPRSGDLSVYWYQQSLDQGLQFLIQYYNGEERAKGNILERFSAQQFPDLHSELNLSSLELGDSALYFCASSLTGVLNTGELFFGEGSRLTVL.

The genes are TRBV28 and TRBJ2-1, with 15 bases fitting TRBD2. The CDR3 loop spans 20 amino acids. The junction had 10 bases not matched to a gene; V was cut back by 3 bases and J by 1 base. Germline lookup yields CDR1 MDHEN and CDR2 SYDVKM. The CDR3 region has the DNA TGTGCCAGCAGTTTCTCGGGACTAGCGGGAGGAAGTAGTTCCTACAATGAGCAGTTCTTC. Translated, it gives CASSFSGLAGGSSSYNEQFF.

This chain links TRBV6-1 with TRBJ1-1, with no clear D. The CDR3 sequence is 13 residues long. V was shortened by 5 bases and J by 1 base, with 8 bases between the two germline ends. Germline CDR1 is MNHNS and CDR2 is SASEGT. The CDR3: CASSPMGNTEAFF. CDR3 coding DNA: TGTGCCAGCAGTCCCATGGGGAACACTGAAGCTTTCTTT.

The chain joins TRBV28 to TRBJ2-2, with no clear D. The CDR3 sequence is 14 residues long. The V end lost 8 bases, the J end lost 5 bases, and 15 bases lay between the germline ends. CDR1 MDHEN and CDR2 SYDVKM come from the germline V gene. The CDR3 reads CASLGPLRTGELFF. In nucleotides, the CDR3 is TGTGCCAGCCTAGGGCCGCTCAGGACCGGGGAGCTGTTTTTT.

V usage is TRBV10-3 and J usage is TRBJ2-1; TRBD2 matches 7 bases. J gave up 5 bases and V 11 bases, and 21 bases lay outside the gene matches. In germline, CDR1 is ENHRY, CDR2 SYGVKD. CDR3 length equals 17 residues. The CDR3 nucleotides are TGTGCCGTCCCGTCAGCGTTTGGCGGGAGTTCCGACAATGAGCAGTTCTTC. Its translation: CAVPSAFGGSSDNEQFF.

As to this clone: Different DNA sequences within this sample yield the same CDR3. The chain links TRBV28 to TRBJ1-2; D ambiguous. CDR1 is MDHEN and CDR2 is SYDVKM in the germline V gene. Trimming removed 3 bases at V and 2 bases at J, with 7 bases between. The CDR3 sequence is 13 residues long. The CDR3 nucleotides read TGTGCCAGCAGTTTTAACCTCAACTATGGCTACACCTTC. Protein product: CASSFNLNYGYTF.

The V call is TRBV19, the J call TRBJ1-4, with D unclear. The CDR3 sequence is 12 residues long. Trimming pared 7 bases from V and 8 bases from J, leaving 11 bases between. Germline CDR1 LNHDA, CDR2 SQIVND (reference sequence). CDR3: CASKSGDEKLFF. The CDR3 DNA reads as TGTGCCAGTAAGTCCGGCGACGAAAAACTGTTTTTT. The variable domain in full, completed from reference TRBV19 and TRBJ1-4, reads DGGITQSPKYLFRKEGQNVTLSCEQNLNHDAMYWYRQDPGQGLRLIYYSQIVNDFQKGDIAEGYSVSREKKESFPLTVTSAQKNPTAFYLCASKSGDEKLFFGSGTQLSVL.

CDR3 protein: CASSRSAGELFF. The DNA for the CDR3 is TGTGCCAGCAGTCGGTCGGCCGGGGAGCTGTTTTTT. The chain is built from TRBV2 and TRBJ2-2; D ambiguous. Germline loops: CDR1 SNHLY, CDR2 FYNNEI. The CDR3 is 12 residues long. Trimming cost V 5 bases and J 6 bases, with 7 bases left between them.

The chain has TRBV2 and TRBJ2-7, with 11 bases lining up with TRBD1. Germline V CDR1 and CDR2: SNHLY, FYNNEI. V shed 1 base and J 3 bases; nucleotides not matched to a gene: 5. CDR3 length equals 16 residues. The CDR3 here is CASSEGLGTGGYEQYF. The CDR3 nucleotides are TGTGCCAGCAGTGAAGGGTTGGGGACAGGGGGCTACGAGCAGTACTTC. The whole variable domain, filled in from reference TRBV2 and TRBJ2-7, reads EPEVTQTPSHQVTQMGQEVILRCVPISNHLYFYWYRQILGQKVEFLVSFYNNEISEKSEIFDDQFSVERPDGSNFTLKIRSTKLEDSAMYFCASSEGLGTGGYEQYFGPGTRLTVT.

DNA of the CDR3: TGTGCCAGCAGACCAGGACGGAGTGGAAACACCATATATTTT. This sequence encodes CASRPGRSGNTIYF. V gene TRBV6-5 combines with J gene TRBJ1-3; D not resolved. CDR1 MNHEY and CDR2 SVGAGI come from the germline V gene. The CDR3 is 14 amino acids. Trimming removed 6 bases at V and 3 bases at J, with 12 bases between.

The DNA of the CDR3 is TGTGCCAGCAGACTAGCGGGTGACAATGAGCAGTTCTTC. This translates into CASRLAGDNEQFF. V gene TRBV27 combines with J gene TRBJ2-1; 9 positions agree with TRBD2. The CDR3 is 13 amino acids. From germline, CDR1 is MNHEY and CDR2 SMNVEV (reference sequence). The J segment lost 5 bases and the V segment lost 6 bases, leaving 2 bases of the junction unmatched.

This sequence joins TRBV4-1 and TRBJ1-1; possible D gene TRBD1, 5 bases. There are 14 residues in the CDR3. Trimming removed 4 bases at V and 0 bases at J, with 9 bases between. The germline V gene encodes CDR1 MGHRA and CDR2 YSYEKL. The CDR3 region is CASSLGPMNTEAFF. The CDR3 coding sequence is TGCGCCAGCAGCCTGGGACCCATGAACACTGAAGCTTTCTTT.

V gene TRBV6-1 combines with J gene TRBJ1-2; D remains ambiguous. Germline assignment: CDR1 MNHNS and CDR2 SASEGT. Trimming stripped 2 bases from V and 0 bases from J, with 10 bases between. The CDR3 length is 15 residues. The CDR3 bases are TGTGCCAGCAGTGAATTTGACACGCCTAACTATGGCTACACCTTC. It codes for CASSEFDTPNYGYTF.

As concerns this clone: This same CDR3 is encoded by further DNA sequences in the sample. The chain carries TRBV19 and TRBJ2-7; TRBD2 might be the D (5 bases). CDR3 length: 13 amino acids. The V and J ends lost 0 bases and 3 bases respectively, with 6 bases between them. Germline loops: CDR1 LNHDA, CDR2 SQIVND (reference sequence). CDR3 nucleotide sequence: TGTGCCAGTAGTATAGAAGGGAGCTACGAGCAGTACTTC. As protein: CASSIEGSYEQYF. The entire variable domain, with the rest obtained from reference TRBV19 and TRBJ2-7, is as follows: DGGITQSPKYLFRKEGQNVTLSCEQNLNHDAMYWYRQDPGQGLRLIYYSQIVNDFQKGDIAEGYSVSREKKESFPLTVTSAQKNPTAFYLCASSIEGSYEQYFGPGTRLTVT.

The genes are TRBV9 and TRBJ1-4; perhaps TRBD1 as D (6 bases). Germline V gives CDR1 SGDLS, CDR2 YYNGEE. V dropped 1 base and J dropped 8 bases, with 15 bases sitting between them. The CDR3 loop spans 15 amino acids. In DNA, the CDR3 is TGTGCCAGCAGCGTATACGGGGGCGAAGACGAAAAACTGTTTTTT. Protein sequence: CASSVYGGEDEKLFF.

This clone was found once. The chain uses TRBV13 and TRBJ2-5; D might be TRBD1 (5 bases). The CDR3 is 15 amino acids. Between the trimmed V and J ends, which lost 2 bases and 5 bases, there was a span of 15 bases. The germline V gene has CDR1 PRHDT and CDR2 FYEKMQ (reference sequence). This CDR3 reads CASSLLLGPKETQYF. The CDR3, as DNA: TGTGCCAGCAGCTTACTGTTGGGGCCCAAGGAGACCCAGTACTTC. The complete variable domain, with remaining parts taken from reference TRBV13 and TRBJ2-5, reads AAGVIQSPRHLIKEKRETATLKCYPIPRHDTVYWYQQGPGQDPQFLISFYEKMQSDKGSIPDRFSAQQFSDYHSELNMSSLELGDSALYFCASSLLLGPKETQYFGPGTRLLVL.

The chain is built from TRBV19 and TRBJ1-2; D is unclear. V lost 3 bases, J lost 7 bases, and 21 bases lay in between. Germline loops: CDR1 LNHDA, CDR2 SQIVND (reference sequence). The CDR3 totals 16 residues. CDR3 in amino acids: CASSIYPGGLPSGYTF. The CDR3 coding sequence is TGTGCCAGTAGTATTTATCCCGGTGGTTTGCCCTCTGGCTACACCTTC.

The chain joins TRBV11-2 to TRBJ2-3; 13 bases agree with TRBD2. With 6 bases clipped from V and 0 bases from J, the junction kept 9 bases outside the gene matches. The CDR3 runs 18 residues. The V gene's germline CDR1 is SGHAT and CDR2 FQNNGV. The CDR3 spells CASSSGTSGILSTDTQYF. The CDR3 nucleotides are TGTGCCAGCAGTTCCGGGACTAGCGGGATACTGAGCACAGATACGCAGTATTTT.

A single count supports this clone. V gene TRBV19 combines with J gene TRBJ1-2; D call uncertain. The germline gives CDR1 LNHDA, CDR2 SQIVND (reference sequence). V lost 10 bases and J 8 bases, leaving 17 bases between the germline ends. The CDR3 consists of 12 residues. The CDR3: CATQLGEEGYTF. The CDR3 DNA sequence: TGTGCCACCCAGCTGGGTGAGGAGGGCTACACCTTC.

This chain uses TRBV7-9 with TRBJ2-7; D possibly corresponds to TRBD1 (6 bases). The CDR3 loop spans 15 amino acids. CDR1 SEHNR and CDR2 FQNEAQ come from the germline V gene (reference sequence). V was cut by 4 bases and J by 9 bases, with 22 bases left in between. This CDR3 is CASSSTGLPSFGQYF. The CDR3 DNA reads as TGTGCCAGCAGCTCGACAGGCCTCCCCTCCTTCGGGCAGTACTTC. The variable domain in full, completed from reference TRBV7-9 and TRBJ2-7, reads DTGVSQNPRHKITKRGQNVTFRCDPISEHNRLYWYRQTLGQGPEFLTYFQNEAQLEKSRLLSDRFSAERPKGSFSTLEIQRTEQGDSAMYLCASSSTGLPSFGQYFGPGTRLTVT.

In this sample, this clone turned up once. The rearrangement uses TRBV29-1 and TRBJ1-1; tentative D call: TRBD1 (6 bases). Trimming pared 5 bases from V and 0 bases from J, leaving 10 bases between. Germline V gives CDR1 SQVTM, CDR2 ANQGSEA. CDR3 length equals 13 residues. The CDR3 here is CSVLQGMNTEAFF. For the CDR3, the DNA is TGCAGCGTTCTTCAGGGGATGAACACTGAAGCTTTCTTT.

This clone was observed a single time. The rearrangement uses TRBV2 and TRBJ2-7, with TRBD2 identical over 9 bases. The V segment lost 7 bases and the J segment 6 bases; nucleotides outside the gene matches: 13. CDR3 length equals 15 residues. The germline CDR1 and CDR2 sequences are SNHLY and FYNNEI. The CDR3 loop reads CASNLAGEGLGEQYF. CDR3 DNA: TGTGCCAGCAACTTAGCGGGAGAGGGTCTCGGCGAGCAGTACTTC.

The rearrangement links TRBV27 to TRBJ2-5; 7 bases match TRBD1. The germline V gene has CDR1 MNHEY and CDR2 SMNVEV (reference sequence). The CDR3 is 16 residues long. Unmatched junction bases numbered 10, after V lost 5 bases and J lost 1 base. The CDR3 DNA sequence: TGTGCCAGCAGTACACACCCGACAGGGCCCCAAGAGACCCAGTACTTC. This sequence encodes CASSTHPTGPQETQYF.